Shown below are 8 T cell receptor beta chains from a single sample sequenced in a study of cytomegalovirus exposure and HLA in healthy donors. PCR employed 60 Vbeta and 13 Jbeta primers. The table came from immunoSEQ multiplex PCR; TCRdb's copy has only in-frame clones and leaves some out. Among 150,000 to 200,000 clones listed, 80% to 85% were seen once. Specimen: PBMCs. The receptors were gathered from a boy under 18 in good health and CMV-seronegative.

This chain uses TRBV28 with TRBJ2-3; possibly TRBD2 for D (6 bases). Germline values: CDR1 MDHEN, CDR2 SYDVKM. V shed 10 bases and J shed 0 bases, with 8 bases lying between them. This CDR3 is built from 12 residues. This CDR3 reads CATGLSTDTQYF. In DNA, the CDR3 is TGTGCCACGGGACTTAGCACAGATACGCAGTATTTT. The entire variable domain, with the rest obtained from reference TRBV28 and TRBJ2-3, is as follows: DVKVTQSSRYLVKRTGEKVFLECVQDMDHENMFWYRQDPGLGLRLIYFSYDVKMKEKGDIPEGYSVSREKKERFSLILESASTNQTSMYLCATGLSTDTQYFGPGTRLTVL.

This rearrangement joins TRBV18 to TRBJ2-2, with D unresolved. Between the trimmed V and J ends, which lost 6 bases and 1 base, there was a span of 12 bases. The CDR3 is 15 amino acids. The V gene's germline CDR1 is KGHSH and CDR2 LQKENI. The CDR3 region has the DNA TGTGCCAGCTCTCCCTACGCAGGGAACACCGGGGAGCTGTTTTTT. This encodes CASSPYAGNTGELFF.

This chain uses TRBV10-3 with TRBJ1-1, with unresolved D. The CDR3 contains 12 residues. V shed 10 bases and J shed 1 base, with 10 bases lying between them. Germline lookup yields CDR1 ENHRY and CDR2 SYGVKD. The CDR3 protein is CASVAGNTEAFF. CDR3 nucleotides: TGTGCCAGCGTTGCGGGGAACACTGAAGCTTTCTTT.

The V gene is TRBV7-6, the J gene TRBJ2-7, with 7 bases fitting TRBD2. The V gene end was trimmed by 4 bases and the J gene end by 7 bases; junction bases not matched to a gene: 10. The V gene's germline CDR1 is SGHVS and CDR2 FNYEAQ. The CDR3 is made up of 14 amino acids. CDR3 residues: CASSSRGLGGEQYF. For the CDR3, the DNA is TGTGCCAGCAGCTCCCGTGGACTAGGAGGTGAGCAGTACTTC. Full variable domain (rest looked up from reference TRBV7-6 and TRBJ2-7): GAGVSQSPRYKVTKRGQDVALRCDPISGHVSLYWYRQALGQGPEFLTYFNYEAQQDKSGLPNDRFSAERPEGSISTLTIQRTEQRDSAMYRCASSSRGLGGEQYFGPGTRLTVT.

DNA of the CDR3: TGTGCCAGCAGCACGGGACAGGGCCTTACCTATGGCTACACCTTC. It specifies CASSTGQGLTYGYTF. The V gene is TRBV5-4, the J gene TRBJ1-2, with 9 bases lining up with TRBD1. The CDR3 contains 15 residues. V shed 4 bases, J shed 4 bases, and the junction held 8 bases outside the gene matches. Germline V gene sequence: CDR1 SGHNT, CDR2 YYREEE (reference sequence).

V gene TRBV13 combines with J gene TRBJ2-3, with D possibly TRBD2 on 6 matching bases. The length of the CDR3 is 16 residues. Looked up from germline, CDR1 is PRHDT and CDR2 is FYEKMQ (reference sequence). V was cut by 5 bases and J by 0 bases, with 15 bases left in between. The CDR3 spells CASSLRDSYSTDTQYF. CDR3 nucleotides: TGTGCCAGCAGCCTCCGGGACTCCTATAGCACAGATACGCAGTATTTT.

This rearrangement joins TRBV5-1 to TRBJ1-3; a possible D gene is TRBD1 (6 bases). With 7 bases removed from V and 2 bases from J, the gap between germline ends came to 10 bases. Germline CDR1 and CDR2: SGHRS and YFSETQ. This CDR3 spans 13 amino acids. CDR3 sequence (DNA): TGCGCCAGCGGGGGGGCGACTGGAAACACCATATATTTT. This gives the protein CASGGATGNTIYF.

The chain recombines TRBV5-1 with TRBJ1-3; 8 positions agree with TRBD1. J lost 7 bases, V lost 4 bases, and 7 bases had no gene match. The CDR3 runs to 14 residues. The germline CDR1 and CDR2 sequences are SGHRS and YFSETQ. CDR3 coding DNA: TGCGCCAGCAGCCCCACGCAGGGGGCGAACACCATATATTTT. Its translation is CASSPTQGANTIYF.